Below, 21 T cell receptor beta chains from the same sample are listed, as sequenced in a study of blood T cell repertoires in COVID-19 (dated by TCRdb to about 2020). The method was the immunoSEQ multiplex PCR assay. The immuneACCESS repertoire file appears here via TCRdb, limited to in-frame rearrangements. These files lack a portion of the clones; in checked studies, under half of the deficit traces to unresolved V genes, and the cause of the others is not known. The sample yields some 260,000 clones; approximately 86% were counted once. 2.5% to 3.5% of the sample comes from the top ten. The sequenced sample was peripheral blood. Source of these receptors: a young woman with acute or convalescent COVID-19.

The V call is TRBV5-4, the J call TRBJ1-4; TRBD1 aligns across 8 bases. Losses at the gene ends were 3 bases for V and 6 bases for J; bases not matched to a gene: 4. In germline, CDR1 is SGHNT, CDR2 YYREEE (reference sequence). CDR3 size: 14 residues. Here the CDR3 DNA reads TGTGCCAGCAGCTGGGCAGGGGGCGATGAAAAACTGTTTTTT. It is translated as CASSWAGGDEKLFF.

The rearrangement links TRBV28 to TRBJ1-3; 7 bases are a match to TRBD1. The CDR3 has 17 residues. Germline V CDR1 and CDR2: MDHEN, SYDVKM. J was trimmed by 1 base and V by 1 base; bases with no gene match: 7. The CDR3 region has the DNA TGTGCCAGCAGTTTATTTAGGGGGCGGGGATCTGGAAACACCATATATTTT. Its protein product is CASSLFRGRGSGNTIYF.

V gene TRBV19 combines with J gene TRBJ2-4, with 7 bases aligning to TRBD2. CDR3 length: 14 residues. J was trimmed by 4 bases and V by 4 bases; bases with no gene match: 4. The germline CDR1 and CDR2 sequences are LNHDA and SQIVND (reference sequence). CDR3 in DNA: TGTGCCAGTAGTACCCCCGGGAGGAAAAACATTCAGTACTTC. Protein: CASSTPGRKNIQYF. The full variable domain, rest sourced from reference TRBV19 and TRBJ2-4, is DGGITQSPKYLFRKEGQNVTLSCEQNLNHDAMYWYRQDPGQGLRLIYYSQIVNDFQKGDIAEGYSVSREKKESFPLTVTSAQKNPTAFYLCASSTPGRKNIQYFGAGTRLSVL.

CDR3: CASSGSGLGYNEQFF. The CDR3 DNA reads TGTGCCAGCAGCGGCTCGGGACTAGGCTACAATGAGCAGTTCTTC. The chain recombines TRBV5-4 with TRBJ2-1, with 8 bases aligning to TRBD2. Germline V gives CDR1 SGHNT, CDR2 YYREEE (reference sequence). The CDR3 is 15 amino acids. V trimming: 4 bases; J trimming: 3 bases; junction bases outside the gene matches: 6.

Only one count was recorded for this clone. J is TRBJ2-1 and V is TRBV5-3; TRBD2 agrees at 10 bases. TRBV5-3 is classed as an ORF, of uncertain function. This CDR3 has 17 amino acids. With V trimmed by 1 base and J by 8 bases, 12 bases remained unmatched. CDR3 protein: CARSLTFETSGLDEQFF. Written as DNA, the CDR3 is TGTGCCAGAAGCTTGACCTTCGAGACTAGCGGGTTGGATGAGCAGTTCTTC.

This chain connects TRBV7-9 to TRBJ2-7, with D perhaps matching TRBD1 (8 bases). The germline gives CDR1 SEHNR, CDR2 FQNEAQ (reference sequence). The CDR3 consists of 14 residues. V shed 5 bases and J shed 3 bases, with 14 bases lying between them. The CDR3 loop reads CASSPTGDYYEQYF. The CDR3 bases are TGTGCCAGCAGCCCGACAGGGGACTACTACGAGCAGTACTTC.

The chain employs TRBV5-1 and TRBJ1-2; D gene uncertain. This CDR3 is 16 amino acids long. Germline lookup yields CDR1 SGHRS and CDR2 YFSETQ. V lost 3 bases and J lost 2, with 17 bases in between. The CDR3 DNA sequence: TGCGCCAGCAGCTCCACTCCTACAGCACCCAACTATGGCTACACCTTC. As protein: CASSSTPTAPNYGYTF.

J is TRBJ2-7 and V is TRBV10-1; TRBD1 matches 11 bases. Germline CDR1 is WNHNN and CDR2 is SYGVQD (reference sequence). The CDR3 runs 15 residues. Germline trimming cut 2 bases from V and 1 base from J; bases unmatched to any gene: 1. The CDR3 loop is CASSEGTGGSYEQYF. DNA for the CDR3: TGCGCCAGCAGTGAGGGGACAGGGGGTTCCTACGAGCAGTACTTC.

The chain employs TRBV5-1 and TRBJ2-1; 10 nucleotides match TRBD2. V lost 5 bases to trimming and J lost 4 bases; unmatched junction nucleotides: 6. CDR1 is SGHRS, CDR2 YFSETQ, per germline. The CDR3 contains 15 residues. The CDR3 here is CASRPGTSVYNEQFF. The CDR3, as DNA: TGCGCCAGCAGACCCGGGACTAGCGTTTACAATGAGCAGTTCTTC.

This chain joins TRBV5-5 and TRBJ2-7; no firm D call. V gave up 4 bases and J gave up 3 bases, with 17 bases separating them. CDR3 length: 15 residues. From germline, CDR1 is SGHKS and CDR2 YYEKEE (reference sequence). This CDR3 reads CASSADPYEIYEQYF. Here the CDR3 DNA reads TGTGCCAGCAGCGCCGATCCCTACGAAATCTACGAGCAGTACTTC.

The V call is TRBV5-1, the J call TRBJ1-6; D remains ambiguous. With 4 bases removed from V and 7 bases from J, the gap between germline ends came to 15 bases. Germline CDR1 reads SGHRS; CDR2 reads YFSETQ. This CDR3 is 15 amino acids long. The CDR3 is CASSPGTLRNSPLHF. The CDR3 DNA follows: TGCGCCAGCAGCCCTGGCACCCTCAGGAATTCACCCCTCCACTTT.

The chain couples TRBV5-1 to TRBJ2-7, with TRBD2 matching over 9 bases. With V trimmed by 4 bases and J by 0 bases, 5 bases remained unmatched. Per germline, CDR1 SGHRS and CDR2 YFSETQ. This CDR3 is 15 amino acids long. CDR3 bases: TGCGCCAGCAGCGTTAGCGGGAGCCACTCCTACGAGCAGTACTTC. This codes for CASSVSGSHSYEQYF. The full variable domain, its missing parts supplied by reference TRBV5-1 and TRBJ2-7, is KAGVTQTPRYLIKTRGQQVTLSCSPISGHRSVSWYQQTPGQGLQFLFEYFSETQRNKGNFPGRFSGRQFSNSRSEMNVSTLELGDSALYLCASSVSGSHSYEQYFGPGTRLTVT.

The chain uses TRBV2 and TRBJ2-1, with 8 nucleotides matching TRBD2. This CDR3 contains 15 residues. CDR1 and CDR2 (germline): SNHLY, FYNNEI. V trimming: 10 bases; J trimming: 0 bases; junction bases outside the gene matches: 8. CDR3 amino acids: CAIRTSGSSYNEQFF. CDR3 nucleotides: TGTGCCATCAGGACCAGCGGGAGCTCCTACAATGAGCAGTTCTTC.

This rearrangement joins TRBV18 to TRBJ1-5, with TRBD1 matching over 11 bases. This CDR3 is built from 15 residues. The germline V gene has CDR1 KGHSH and CDR2 LQKENI. Trimming at V came to 2 bases and at J to 5 bases, leaving 2 bases not matched to a gene. Written as DNA, the CDR3 is TGTGCCAGCTCACCATGGGGACAGGGGGATCAGCCCCAGCATTTT. Its protein is CASSPWGQGDQPQHF.

This clone was seen more than once but under ten times. CDR3: CASRRTGGHEKLFF. The CDR3 DNA sequence: TGTGCCAGCAGGCGGACAGGGGGGCATGAAAAACTGTTTTTT. This chain links TRBV7-2 with TRBJ1-4, with TRBD1 matching 10 bases. Trimming took 6 bases from V and 6 from J; bases not matched to a gene: 4. CDR3 length: 14 residues. From germline, CDR1 is SGHTA and CDR2 FQGNSA.

This rearrangement joins TRBV5-1 to TRBJ1-2, with 8 nucleotides matching TRBD1. Germline V gives CDR1 SGHRS, CDR2 YFSETQ. The CDR3 is 12 amino acids. The trim removed 2 bases at V and 8 bases at J, leaving 2 bases unmatched. Written as DNA, the CDR3 is TGCGCCAGCAGCTTCGGGACAGGAGGCTACACCTTC. Its protein is CASSFGTGGYTF. The full variable domain, with the rest looked up from reference TRBV5-1 and TRBJ1-2, is KAGVTQTPRYLIKTRGQQVTLSCSPISGHRSVSWYQQTPGQGLQFLFEYFSETQRNKGNFPGRFSGRQFSNSRSEMNVSTLELGDSALYLCASSFGTGGYTFGSGTRLTVV.

V usage is TRBV7-2 and J usage is TRBJ2-5; D is undetermined. Germline CDR1 is SGHTA and CDR2 is FQGNSA. Trimming removed 4 bases at V and 5 bases at J, with 14 bases between. The CDR3 contains 14 residues. The DNA for the CDR3 is TGTGCCAGCAGCTCCCCGGTACGAGGTGAGACCCAGTACTTC. This codes for CASSSPVRGETQYF.

The chain has TRBV18 and TRBJ1-3; 7 bases are shared with TRBD1. CDR3 length: 14 amino acids. CDR1 is KGHSH, CDR2 LQKENI, per germline. The trim removed 4 bases at V and 2 bases at J, leaving 2 bases unmatched. The CDR3 loop is CASSLDRAGNTIYF. The DNA for the CDR3 is TGTGCCAGCTCACTTGACAGGGCTGGAAACACCATATATTTT. The full variable domain, rest sourced from reference TRBV18 and TRBJ1-3, is NAGVMQNPRHLVRRRGQEARLRCSPMKGHSHVYWYRQLPEEGLKFMVYLQKENIIDESGMPKERFSAEFPKEGPSILRIQQVVRGDSAAYFCASSLDRAGNTIYFGEGSWLTVV.

V gene TRBV11-2 combines with J gene TRBJ2-3, with D unclear. Germline V gene sequence: CDR1 SGHAT, CDR2 FQNNGV. The CDR3 loop spans 13 amino acids. V was clipped by 3 bases and J by 2 bases, with 6 bases between them. The CDR3 region has the DNA TGTGCCAGCAGCTTCGAACTCACAGATACGCAGTATTTT. This translates into CASSFELTDTQYF.

This sequence joins TRBV6-5 and TRBJ2-5; 9 nucleotides agree with TRBD2. Germline CDR1 and CDR2: MNHEY and SVGAGI. This CDR3 spans 14 amino acids. V lost 6 bases and J lost 5; bases outside the gene matches: 7. The CDR3 sequence: CASRTLAGEETQYF. The CDR3 nucleotides are TGTGCCAGCAGAACCTTAGCGGGAGAGGAGACCCAGTACTTC.

The J gene is TRBJ1-4, the V gene TRBV7-9, with a tentative D call TRBD1 (5 bases). With 1 base removed from V and 7 bases from J, the gap between germline ends came to 16 bases. CDR1 is SEHNR and CDR2 is FQNEAQ in the germline V gene (reference sequence). The length of the CDR3 is 16 residues. This CDR3 is CASSLGGTGQLEKLFF. CDR3 nucleotide sequence: TGTGCCAGCAGCTTAGGAGGAACAGGACAACTTGAAAAACTGTTTTTT.